The 27 T cell receptor beta chains below come from one sample, sequenced in a study of OX40 agonist ivuxolimab in advanced cancers. Clones were sequenced by immunoSEQ multiplex PCR, and TCRdb holds only the in-frame ones, with some missing. The sample yields some 15,000 clones, 75% to 90% seen once. The source was CD4+ or CD8+ T cells sorted from blood, collected in a trial of the OX40 agonist ivuxolimab. The origin of the receptors is an adult with an advanced solid tumor such as melanoma, head and neck, liver or kidney cancer.

This chain connects TRBV9 to TRBJ1-1; D ambiguous. The CDR3 is 14 residues long. The germline V gene has CDR1 SGDLS and CDR2 YYNGEE. Trimming left V 4 bases short and J 1 base short, with 11 bases between. CDR3 region: CASSLEAGNTEAFF. In nucleotides, the CDR3 is TGTGCCAGCAGCTTGGAGGCGGGGAACACTGAAGCTTTCTTT.

V is TRBV16 and J is TRBJ2-7; 9 nucleotides agree with TRBD1. Losses at the gene ends were 3 bases for V and 4 bases for J; bases not matched to a gene: 10. Germline CDR1 and CDR2: KGHSY and FQNENV. The CDR3 covers 16 residues. The CDR3, as DNA: TGTGCCAGCAGCCACCCGGGGGGACAGGGTGGTTACGAGCAGTACTTC. This gives the protein CASSHPGGQGGYEQYF. The complete variable domain, with remaining parts taken from reference TRBV16 and TRBJ2-7, reads GEEVAQTPKHLVRGEGQKAKLYCAPIKGHSYVFWYQQVLKNEFKFLISFQNENVFDETGMPKERFSAKCLPNSPCSLEIQATKLEDSAVYFCASSHPGGQGGYEQYFGPGTRLTVT.

The CDR3 DNA sequence: TGTGCCAGCAGCATCCGGGACAGGCAAGAGACCCAGTACTTC. Translation: CASSIRDRQETQYF. The V gene is TRBV13, the J gene TRBJ2-5; 8 bases are a match to TRBD1. J gave up 2 bases and V 5 bases, and 4 bases lay outside the gene matches. The germline V gene has CDR1 PRHDT and CDR2 FYEKMQ (reference sequence). CDR3 length equals 14 residues.

The V and J genes are TRBV13 and TRBJ2-5; D is possibly TRBD1 (6 bases). The CDR3 is 14 residues long. V gave up 5 bases and J gave up 2 bases, with 12 bases separating them. Germline V gene data show CDR1 as PRHDT and CDR2 as FYEKMQ (reference sequence). CDR3 nucleotides: TGTGCCAGCAGCCCACGACAGGTTCAAGAGACCCAGTACTTC. Its translation: CASSPRQVQETQYF.

The chain is built from TRBV11-1 and TRBJ1-2; D not resolved. The CDR3 consists of 14 residues. V lost 5 bases and J lost 2, with 12 bases in between. Looked up from germline, CDR1 is SGHAT and CDR2 is FQDESV (reference sequence). The CDR3, as DNA: TGTGCCAGCAGCGAACCCTGGGCCAACTATGGCTACACCTTC. It is translated as CASSEPWANYGYTF.

V gene TRBV28 combines with J gene TRBJ2-7; 10 positions match TRBD2. V was pared by 2 bases and J by 6 bases, with 4 bases of the junction left unmatched. Looked up from germline, CDR1 is MDHEN and CDR2 is SYDVKM. This CDR3 is 14 amino acids long. CDR3 DNA sequence: TGTGCCAGCAGTTTACTAGCGGGAGCATCCGAGCAGTACTTC. This translates into CASSLLAGASEQYF.

The chain is built from TRBV11-3 and TRBJ1-2; perhaps TRBD1 as D (6 bases). Trimming stripped 4 bases from V and 0 bases from J, with 27 bases between. Germline V lookup: CDR1 SGHNT, CDR2 YENEEA. The CDR3 is made up of 20 amino acids. The CDR3 spells CASSSVESGQKGVSNYGYTF. CDR3 sequence (DNA): TGTGCCAGCAGCTCAGTAGAGAGTGGGCAGAAGGGGGTATCTAACTATGGCTACACCTTC.

The rearrangement links TRBV27 to TRBJ1-2; tentative D call: TRBD1 (6 bases). V was trimmed by 8 bases and J by 5 bases, leaving 21 bases between them. The CDR3 has 15 amino acids. The germline gives CDR1 MNHEY, CDR2 SMNVEV (reference sequence). CDR3 bases: TGTGCCAGCGGGGCGGGACAACTTCTATCGTATGGCTACACCTTC. Amino acids: CASGAGQLLSYGYTF.

The genes are TRBV10-1 and TRBJ2-3, with 7 bases matching TRBD2. Germline CDR1 and CDR2: WNHNN and SYGVQD (reference sequence). Losses at the gene ends were 5 bases for V and 6 bases for J; bases not matched to a gene: 8. The CDR3 consists of 14 residues. The CDR3 coding sequence is TGCGCCAGCAGTCCTGGGGACTACTTGGATACGCAGTATTTT. It codes for CASSPGDYLDTQYF.

This chain links TRBV28 with TRBJ2-7; 7 bases match TRBD2. V lost 2 bases to trimming and J lost 9 bases; unmatched junction nucleotides: 19. Per the germline V gene, CDR1 is MDHEN and CDR2 is SYDVKM. The CDR3 is made up of 17 amino acids. This CDR3 is CASSLNAGGGPAFVQYF. DNA of the CDR3: TGTGCCAGCAGTTTAAATGCTGGGGGAGGGCCTGCTTTTGTGCAGTACTTC.

A single count supports this clone. The chain carries TRBV14 and TRBJ2-3; 11 bases align to TRBD2. Losses at the gene ends were 1 base for V and 7 bases for J; bases not matched to a gene: 4. Germline assignment: CDR1 SGHDN and CDR2 FVKESK. The CDR3 contains 15 residues. CDR3 in amino acids: CASSQGTSGFYTQYF. The CDR3 bases are TGTGCCAGCAGCCAAGGGACTAGCGGGTTCTATACGCAGTATTTT.

This clone was observed a handful of times. The chain joins TRBV6-1 to TRBJ2-3; 8 nucleotides align to TRBD2. The junction had 4 bases not matched to a gene; V was cut back by 7 bases and J by 4 bases. The CDR3 sequence is 13 residues long. Germline loops: CDR1 MNHNS, CDR2 SASEGT. Here the CDR3 reads CASTQRESDTQYF. For the CDR3, the DNA is TGTGCCAGCACCCAGCGGGAGTCAGATACGCAGTATTTT.

The rearrangement links TRBV5-1 to TRBJ2-5; TRBD1 matches at 10 bases. This CDR3 has 15 amino acids. Germline V gene lookup returns CDR1 SGHRS and CDR2 YFSETQ. With 5 bases clipped from V and 5 bases from J, the junction kept 9 bases outside the gene matches. The CDR3, as DNA: TGCGCCAGCAGAACGACAGGGGGCCCGCGGGAGACCCAGTACTTC. Encoded protein: CASRTTGGPRETQYF.

CDR3: CASSYSRVYNEQFF. In DNA form, the CDR3 reads TGTGCCAGCAGTTACTCGAGAGTCTACAATGAGCAGTTCTTC. The J gene is TRBJ2-1, the V gene TRBV6-5, with unresolved D. Trimming shortened V by 0 bases and J by 3 bases, and 6 bases separated the two germline ends. The CDR3 extends over 14 amino acids. In germline, CDR1 is MNHEY, CDR2 SVGAGI.

The J gene is TRBJ2-5, the V gene TRBV15, with 8 positions matching TRBD2. Trimming removed 3 bases from V and 5 bases from J; junction bases left unmatched: 8. This CDR3 is 15 amino acids long. CDR1 and CDR2 from the germline V gene are LNHNV and YYDKDF (reference sequence). The CDR3 sequence: CATSSYGTRGETQYF. For the CDR3, the DNA is TGTGCCACCAGCAGTTACGGGACTAGGGGCGAGACCCAGTACTTC.

The chain's CDR3 is CASSLGGHSSYEQYF. Written as DNA, the CDR3 is TGTGCCAGCAGCCTAGGGGGTCATAGCTCCTACGAGCAGTACTTC. This chain uses TRBV9 with TRBJ2-7; perhaps TRBD1 as D (6 bases). The germline V gene encodes CDR1 SGDLS and CDR2 YYNGEE. Trimming removed 4 bases from V and 0 bases from J, with 14 bases in between. The CDR3 loop spans 15 amino acids.

This clone is a singleton in its sample. The CDR3 DNA is TGTGCCAGCAGGAGACCGCCTCGCTCTGGAAACACCATATATTTT. It translates to CASRRPPRSGNTIYF. The chain couples TRBV7-9 to TRBJ1-3; D gene uncertain. Trimming took off 6 bases at V and 0 bases at J, with 12 bases between the two ends. This CDR3 has 15 amino acids. Germline CDR1 is SEHNR and CDR2 is FQNEAQ (reference sequence).

The table lists this clone with a few counts. This rearrangement joins TRBV7-9 to TRBJ2-2; possible D gene TRBD1, 7 bases. Trimming took 2 bases from V and 6 from J, leaving 16 bases between them. Germline loops: CDR1 SEHNR, CDR2 FQNEAQ (reference sequence). The CDR3 extends over 16 amino acids. The CDR3 DNA follows: TGTGCCAGCAGCTTAACCACAGGGGAGGAGGCCGGGGAGCTGTTTTTT. Translation: CASSLTTGEEAGELFF.

The V call is TRBV27, the J call TRBJ2-1; a weak D match, TRBD2 (5 bases). The CDR3 is 20 residues long. The ends were cut back, 0 bases at V and 6 bases at J, with 27 bases in the middle. The germline gives CDR1 MNHEY, CDR2 SMNVEV (reference sequence). The DNA for the CDR3 is TGTGCCAGCAGTTTATCGAAAAAAGTATTCGAACGGGGTTTGGGCAATGAGCAGTTCTTC. It translates to CASSLSKKVFERGLGNEQFF.

The rearrangement links TRBV6-5 to TRBJ1-1; no definite D call. The germline V gene encodes CDR1 MNHEY and CDR2 SVGAGI. The V end lost 0 bases, the J end lost 4 bases, and 12 bases lay between the germline ends. The CDR3 consists of 15 residues. In nucleotides, the CDR3 is TGTGCCAGCAGTTACTCGGGCTCATGGAGCACTGAAGCTTTCTTT. The encoded protein is CASSYSGSWSTEAFF.

This clone was observed once. The V call is TRBV27, the J call TRBJ2-1, with no clear D. Looked up from germline, CDR1 is MNHEY and CDR2 is SMNVEV (reference sequence). This CDR3 region has 16 residues. Deletions cut 0 bases from V and 7 bases from J, with 16 bases between. The DNA of the CDR3 is TGTGCCAGCAGTTTATCACCCGGCGAGGATTGGAATGAGCAGTTCTTC. Protein sequence: CASSLSPGEDWNEQFF.

This chain uses TRBV6-5 with TRBJ2-7; 7 bases match TRBD1. With 5 bases clipped from V and 4 bases from J, the junction kept 11 bases outside the gene matches. The CDR3 covers 15 residues. Germline CDR1 MNHEY, CDR2 SVGAGI. The CDR3, as DNA: TGTGCCAGCAGTCAAGAGCCGGGACAGTCGTACGAGCAGTACTTC. It encodes CASSQEPGQSYEQYF.

The genes are TRBV19 and TRBJ2-6, with D perhaps given as TRBD1 or TRBD2 (5 bases each). Trimming took off 11 bases at V and 0 bases at J, with 17 bases between the two ends. CDR3 length equals 16 residues. Germline V gene sequence: CDR1 LNHDA, CDR2 SQIVND (reference sequence). The CDR3 sequence: CAFEGRKTSGANVLTF. The DNA for the CDR3 is TGTGCCTTCGAGGGACGGAAGACCTCTGGGGCCAACGTCCTGACTTTC.

This chain joins TRBV14 and TRBJ1-5; D gene uncertain. Germline V gene lookup returns CDR1 SGHDN and CDR2 FVKESK. The V and J ends lost 0 bases and 2 bases respectively, with 8 bases between them. The CDR3 runs to 15 residues. CDR3 region: CASSQDAACNQPQHF. The DNA of the CDR3 is TGTGCCAGCAGCCAAGACGCAGCTTGCAATCAGCCCCAGCATTTT.

By share of the sample, this clone is medium-sized (0.01 to 0.1%). The chain uses TRBV6-5 and TRBJ1-1; possibly TRBD1 for D (6 bases). This CDR3 is 15 amino acids long. The germline V and J ends were trimmed by 4 bases and 0 bases, with 12 bases remaining between them. In germline, CDR1 is MNHEY, CDR2 SVGAGI. In DNA, the CDR3 is TGTGCCAGCAGTTTGATACAGGGAATGAACACTGAAGCTTTCTTT. Translated, it gives CASSLIQGMNTEAFF.

The chain combines TRBV11-3 with TRBJ1-4, with D hard to call. The CDR3 extends over 14 amino acids. Germline-derived CDR1 and CDR2 are SGHNT and YENEEA. V was trimmed by 5 bases and J by 12 bases, leaving 19 bases between them. The DNA for the CDR3 is TGTGCCAGCAGCCCACCGGGCCCCCGGATGGAACTGTTTTTT. Encoded protein: CASSPPGPRMELFF.

This clone was recorded once. J is TRBJ2-3 and V is TRBV9; no reliable D call. The CDR3 is 14 amino acids. Germline assignment: CDR1 SGDLS and CDR2 YYNGEE. The V end lost 6 bases, the J end lost 2 bases, and 13 bases lay between the germline ends. The CDR3 reads CASTGWRSTDTQYF. In DNA, the CDR3 is TGTGCCAGCACCGGCTGGCGGTCCACAGATACGCAGTATTTT. The full variable domain, in which reference TRBV9 and TRBJ2-3 provide the parts outside the CDR3, is DSGVTQTPKHLITATGQRVTLRCSPRSGDLSVYWYQQSLDQGLQFLIQYYNGEERAKGNILERFSAQQFPDLHSELNLSSLELGDSALYFCASTGWRSTDTQYFGPGTRLTVL.